The 14 T cell receptor beta chains below come from one sample, sequenced in a study of blood T cell repertoires in COVID-19. Data came from immunoSEQ multiplex PCR; TCRdb stores just in-frame clones and leaves some out. The table includes roughly 160,000 clones, roughly 83% detected once. Source material: PBMCs or T cells enriched from blood (not recorded which). The receptors come from a woman aged 60-70 years who had recovered from COVID-19.

This rearrangement joins TRBV27 to TRBJ1-1; D might be TRBD1 (5 bases). V lost 3 bases and J lost 4, with 18 bases in between. The CDR3 totals 16 residues. Germline-derived CDR1 and CDR2 are MNHEY and SMNVEV (reference sequence). DNA of the CDR3: TGTGCCAGCAGTTTTTTATGGGGCCCAAGGGGCACTGAAGCTTTCTTT. Amino acids: CASSFLWGPRGTEAFF.

The rearrangement links TRBV21-1 to TRBJ2-7; TRBD1 is taken as the D call from the table, unchecked against the DNA. TRBV21-1 is marked as a pseudogene. This CDR3 is built from 16 residues. The CDR3 is CASTRRDRVFPYEQYF. The CDR3 nucleotides read TGTGCCAGCACGCGACGAGACAGGGTTTTCCCCTACGAGCAGTACTTC.

CDR3 DNA: TGTGCCAGCAGCCGCATAGCGGGAGGGCCGTCGACCTACAATGAGCAGTTCTTC. Its protein is CASSRIAGGPSTYNEQFF. V and J are TRBV5-5 and TRBJ2-1; the match to TRBD2 covers 11 bases. The CDR3 runs 18 residues. From germline, CDR1 is SGHKS and CDR2 YYEKEE (reference sequence). The junction had 11 bases not matched to a gene; V was cut back by 4 bases and J by 2 bases. Full variable domain (remainder filled in from reference TRBV5-5 and TRBJ2-1): DAGVTQSPTHLIKTRGQQVTLRCSPISGHKSVSWYQQVLGQGPQFIFQYYEKEERGRGNFPDRFSARQFPNYSSELNVNALLLGDSALYLCASSRIAGGPSTYNEQFFGPGTRLTVL.

The V gene is TRBV18, the J gene TRBJ1-1, with D possibly matching TRBD1 (5 bases). CDR1 and CDR2 (germline): KGHSH, LQKENI. The germline V and J ends were trimmed by 3 bases and 1 base, with 12 bases remaining between them. CDR3 length equals 15 residues. CDR3 protein: CASSPAIDRNTEAFF. DNA for the CDR3: TGTGCCAGCTCACCCGCAATAGACAGGAACACTGAAGCTTTCTTT.

The chain carries TRBV18 and TRBJ1-1; D not certain. Germline V gene data show CDR1 as KGHSH and CDR2 as LQKENI. The CDR3 has 13 residues. The V end was cut by 3 bases, the J end by 5 bases, with 10 bases between. The CDR3 reads CASSPLAGTEAFF. The DNA of the CDR3 is TGTGCCAGCTCACCCCTAGCCGGGACTGAAGCTTTCTTT.

In its sample, this clone was seen once. This rearrangement joins TRBV27 to TRBJ2-5; 8 bases agree with TRBD2. V shed 6 bases, J shed 5 bases, and the junction held 5 bases outside the gene matches. This CDR3 region has 13 residues. Germline assignment: CDR1 MNHEY and CDR2 SMNVEV (reference sequence). CDR3 residues: CASRSSGTETQYF. The CDR3, as DNA: TGTGCCAGCAGGAGTAGCGGGACGGAGACCCAGTACTTC.

The chain recombines TRBV5-1 with TRBJ2-2; possibly TRBD1 for D (5 bases). This CDR3 comprises 16 residues. The germline gives CDR1 SGHRS, CDR2 YFSETQ. Between the trimmed V and J ends, which lost 5 bases and 6 bases, there was a span of 20 bases. CDR3 amino acids: CASSGQGSGVSGELFF. As DNA, the CDR3 is TGCGCCAGCAGTGGGCAGGGTTCGGGTGTGTCCGGGGAGCTGTTTTTT. The variable domain in full, with the rest retrieved from reference TRBV5-1 and TRBJ2-2, is KAGVTQTPRYLIKTRGQQVTLSCSPISGHRSVSWYQQTPGQGLQFLFEYFSETQRNKGNFPGRFSGRQFSNSRSEMNVSTLELGDSALYLCASSGQGSGVSGELFFGEGSRLTVL.

The gene calls are TRBV15 and TRBJ1-2; 9 nucleotides match TRBD1. The J segment lost 7 bases and the V segment lost 1 base, leaving 7 bases of the junction unmatched. The CDR3 contains 15 residues. The germline V gene encodes CDR1 LNHNV and CDR2 YYDKDF (reference sequence). DNA of the CDR3: TGTGCCACCAGCAGAGGGGGACAGGGATTCTTTGGCTACACCTTC. Translated: CATSRGGQGFFGYTF.

This chain connects TRBV15 to TRBJ2-7; D perhaps matches TRBD2 (6 bases). Trimming cost V 7 bases and J 6 bases, with 19 bases left between them. CDR3 length: 14 residues. Germline lookup yields CDR1 LNHNV and CDR2 YYDKDF (reference sequence). CDR3 amino acids: CATTSDYFLREQYF. In DNA form, the CDR3 reads TGTGCCACCACCTCGGACTATTTCCTCCGCGAGCAGTACTTC.

J is TRBJ1-2 and V is TRBV28, with D perhaps TRBD1 (6 bases). Germline CDR1 and CDR2: MDHEN and SYDVKM. This CDR3 contains 14 residues. V shed 7 bases and J shed 8 bases, with 20 bases lying between them. The CDR3 is CASTYNARDTGYTF. CDR3 nucleotides: TGTGCCAGCACCTACAACGCCCGGGACACAGGCTACACCTTC.

The chain employs TRBV27 and TRBJ2-7; 12 nucleotides match TRBD2. Per germline, CDR1 MNHEY and CDR2 SMNVEV (reference sequence). Trimming removed 5 bases from V and 4 bases from J; junction bases left unmatched: 12. The CDR3 loop spans 17 amino acids. CDR3 residues: CASSPAGLAGPQYEQYF. The CDR3 nucleotides read TGTGCCAGCAGTCCCGCCGGACTAGCGGGGCCCCAGTACGAGCAGTACTTC.

V and J are TRBV28 and TRBJ1-2, with TRBD1 as a possible D gene (6 bases). Trimming stripped 8 bases from V and 3 bases from J, with 13 bases between. This CDR3 has 13 residues. Germline-derived CDR1 and CDR2 are MDHEN and SYDVKM. DNA of the CDR3: TGTGCCAGCGAACAGGGTTCCGACTATGGCTACACCTTC. Its protein product is CASEQGSDYGYTF.

The rearrangement joins TRBV7-9 to TRBJ2-3; 10 positions match TRBD1. Trimming cost V 6 bases and J 6 bases; bases outside gene matches: 12. This CDR3 comprises 16 residues. Germline values: CDR1 SEHNR, CDR2 FQNEAQ (reference sequence). CDR3 sequence (DNA): TGTGCCAGCAGTTCTGGTGGGGACAGGGGCCTCGATACGCAGTATTTT. Protein sequence: CASSSGGDRGLDTQYF.

The chain links TRBV5-5 to TRBJ1-3, with 8 bases matching TRBD1. Germline assignment: CDR1 SGHKS and CDR2 YYEKEE (reference sequence). The CDR3 extends over 16 amino acids. Unmatched junction bases numbered 5, after V lost 0 bases and J lost 3 bases. The CDR3 protein is CASSLVRQGLGNTIYF. The CDR3, as DNA: TGTGCCAGCAGCTTGGTGCGACAGGGGCTTGGAAACACCATATATTTT. The full variable domain, its missing parts supplied by reference TRBV5-5 and TRBJ1-3, is DAGVTQSPTHLIKTRGQQVTLRCSPISGHKSVSWYQQVLGQGPQFIFQYYEKEERGRGNFPDRFSARQFPNYSSELNVNALLLGDSALYLCASSLVRQGLGNTIYFGEGSWLTVV.